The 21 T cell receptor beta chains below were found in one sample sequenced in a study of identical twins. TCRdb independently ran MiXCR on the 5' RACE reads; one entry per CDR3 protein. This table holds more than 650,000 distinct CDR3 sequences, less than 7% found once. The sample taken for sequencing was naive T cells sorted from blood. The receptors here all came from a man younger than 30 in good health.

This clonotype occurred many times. The CDR3 sequence: CASSWQSSYNEQFF. The CDR3 DNA follows: TGTGCCAGCAGTTGGCAGAGCTCCTACAATGAGCAGTTCTTC. This chain links TRBV6-2 or TRBV6-3 with TRBJ2-1; no clear D. The length of the CDR3 is 14 residues. CDR1 and CDR2 (germline): MNHEY, SVGEGT. Trimming took 4 bases from V and 0 from J, leaving 7 bases between them.

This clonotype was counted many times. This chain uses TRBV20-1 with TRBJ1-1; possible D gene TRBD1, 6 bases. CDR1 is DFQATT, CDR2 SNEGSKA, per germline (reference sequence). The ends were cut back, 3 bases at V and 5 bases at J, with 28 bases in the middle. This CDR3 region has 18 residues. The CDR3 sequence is CSASPAGEGVKTGTEAFF. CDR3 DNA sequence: TGCAGTGCTAGCCCGGCCGGGGAGGGGGTCAAAACAGGGACTGAAGCTTTCTTT.

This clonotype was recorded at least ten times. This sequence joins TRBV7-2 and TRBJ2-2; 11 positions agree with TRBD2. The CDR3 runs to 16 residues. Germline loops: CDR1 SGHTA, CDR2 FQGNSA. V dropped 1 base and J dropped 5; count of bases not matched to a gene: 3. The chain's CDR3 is CASSLVLAGVTGELFF. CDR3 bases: TGTGCCAGCAGCTTAGTACTAGCGGGAGTTACCGGGGAGCTGTTTTTT.

Here the CDR3 DNA reads TGTGCCAGCAGCTTGAGGCGACATGATGCAGATACGCAGTATTTT. Translated, it gives CASSLRRHDADTQYF. V is TRBV5-5 and J is TRBJ2-3; D not certain. The CDR3 covers 15 residues. CDR1 SGHKS and CDR2 YYEKEE come from the germline V gene (reference sequence). With 1 base removed from V and 4 bases from J, the gap between germline ends came to 13 bases.

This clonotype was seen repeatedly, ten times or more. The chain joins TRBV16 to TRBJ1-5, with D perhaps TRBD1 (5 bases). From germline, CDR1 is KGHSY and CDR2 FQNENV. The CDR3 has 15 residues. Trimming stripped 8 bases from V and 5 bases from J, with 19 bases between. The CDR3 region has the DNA TGTGCCAGCGGGGGAGGAAGAAGGGCGGATCAGCCCCAGCATTTT. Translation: CASGGGRRADQPQHF.

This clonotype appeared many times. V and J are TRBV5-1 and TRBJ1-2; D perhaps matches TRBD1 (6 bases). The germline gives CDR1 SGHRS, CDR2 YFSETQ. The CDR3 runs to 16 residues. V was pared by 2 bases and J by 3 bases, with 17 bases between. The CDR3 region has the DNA TGCGCCAGCAGCTTTTTTTCCGGCGGGGGCGACTATGGCTACACCTTC. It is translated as CASSFFSGGGDYGYTF.

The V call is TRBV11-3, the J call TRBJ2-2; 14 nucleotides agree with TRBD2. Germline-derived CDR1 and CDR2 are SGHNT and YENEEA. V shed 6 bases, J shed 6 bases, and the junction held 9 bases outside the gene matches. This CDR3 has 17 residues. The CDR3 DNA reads TGTGCCAGCAGACGTTGGGGGACTAGCGGGAGAGCCGGGGAGCTGTTTTTT. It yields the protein CASRRWGTSGRAGELFF.

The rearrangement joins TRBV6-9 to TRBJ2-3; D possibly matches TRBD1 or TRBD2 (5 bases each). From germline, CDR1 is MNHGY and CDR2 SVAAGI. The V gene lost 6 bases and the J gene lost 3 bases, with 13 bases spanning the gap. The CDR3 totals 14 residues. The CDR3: CASRKGRITDTQYF. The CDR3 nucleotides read TGTGCCAGCAGGAAGGGGAGAATAACAGATACGCAGTATTTT.

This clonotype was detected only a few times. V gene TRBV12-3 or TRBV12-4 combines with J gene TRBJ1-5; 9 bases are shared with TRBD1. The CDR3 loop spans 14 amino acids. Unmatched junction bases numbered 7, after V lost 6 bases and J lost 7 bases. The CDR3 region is CASSTMGQGQPQHF. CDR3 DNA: TGTGCCAGCAGCACAATGGGACAGGGCCAGCCCCAGCATTTT.

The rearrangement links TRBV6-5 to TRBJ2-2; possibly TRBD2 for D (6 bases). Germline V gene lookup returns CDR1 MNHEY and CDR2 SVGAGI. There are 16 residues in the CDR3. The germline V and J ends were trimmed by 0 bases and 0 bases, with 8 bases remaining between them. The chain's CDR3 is CASSYSLAANTGELFF. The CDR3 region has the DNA TGTGCCAGCAGTTACTCGTTAGCGGCGAACACCGGGGAGCTGTTTTTT.

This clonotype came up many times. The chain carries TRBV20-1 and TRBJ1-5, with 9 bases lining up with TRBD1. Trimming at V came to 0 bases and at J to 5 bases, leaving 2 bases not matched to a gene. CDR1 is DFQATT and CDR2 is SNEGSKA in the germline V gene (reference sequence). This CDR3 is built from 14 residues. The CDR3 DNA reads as TGCAGTGCTAGAGATGGACAGGGGTATCAGCCCCAGCATTTT. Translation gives CSARDGQGYQPQHF.

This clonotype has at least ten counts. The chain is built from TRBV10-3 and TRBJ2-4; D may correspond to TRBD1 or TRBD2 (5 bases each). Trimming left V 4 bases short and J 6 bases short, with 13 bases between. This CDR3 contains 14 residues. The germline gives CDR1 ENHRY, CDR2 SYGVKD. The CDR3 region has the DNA TGTGCCATCAGTGGGACGGGAAGGGGAAACATTCAGTACTTC. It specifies CAISGTGRGNIQYF.

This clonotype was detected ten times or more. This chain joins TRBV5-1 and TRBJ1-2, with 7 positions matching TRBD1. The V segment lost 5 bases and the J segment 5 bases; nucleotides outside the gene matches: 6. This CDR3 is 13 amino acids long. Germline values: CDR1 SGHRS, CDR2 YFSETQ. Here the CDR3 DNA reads TGCGCCAGCAGGATAGGGACAGCTTATGGCTACACCTTC. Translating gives CASRIGTAYGYTF.

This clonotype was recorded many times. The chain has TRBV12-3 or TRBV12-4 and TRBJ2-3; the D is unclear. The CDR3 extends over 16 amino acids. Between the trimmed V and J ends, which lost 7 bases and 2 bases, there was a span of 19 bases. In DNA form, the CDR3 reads TGTGCCAGCACCGGACCCCCACAGAGAGTCACAGATACGCAGTATTTT. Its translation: CASTGPPQRVTDTQYF.

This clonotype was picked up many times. CDR3 sequence (DNA): TGTGCCAGCAGCTTAGTTGGCAGGGGAGGGTCACCCCTCCACTTT. This sequence encodes CASSLVGRGGSPLHF. The V and J genes are TRBV7-2 and TRBJ1-6; D possibly corresponds to TRBD1 (6 bases). Germline assignment: CDR1 SGHTA and CDR2 FQGNSA. The CDR3 runs to 15 residues. Between the trimmed V and J ends, which lost 1 base and 10 bases, there was a span of 14 bases.

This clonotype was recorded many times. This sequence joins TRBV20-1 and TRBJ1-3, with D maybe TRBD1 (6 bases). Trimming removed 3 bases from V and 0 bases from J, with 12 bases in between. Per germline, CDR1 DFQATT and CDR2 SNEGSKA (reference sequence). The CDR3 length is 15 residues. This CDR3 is CSASRLTGSGNTIYF. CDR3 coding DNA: TGCAGTGCTAGCCGCCTGACAGGCTCTGGAAACACCATATATTTT.

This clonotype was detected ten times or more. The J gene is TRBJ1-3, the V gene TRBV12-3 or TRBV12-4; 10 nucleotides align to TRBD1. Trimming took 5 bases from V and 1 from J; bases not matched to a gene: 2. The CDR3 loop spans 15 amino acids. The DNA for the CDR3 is TGTGCCAGCAGTGAGGACAGGGGGTCTGGAAACACCATATATTTT. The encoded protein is CASSEDRGSGNTIYF.

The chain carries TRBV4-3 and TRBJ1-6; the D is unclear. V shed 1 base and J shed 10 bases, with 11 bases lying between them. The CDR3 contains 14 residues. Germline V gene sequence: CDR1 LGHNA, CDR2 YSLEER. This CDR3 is CASSQVSGWSPLHF. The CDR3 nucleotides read TGCGCCAGCAGCCAAGTCTCGGGTTGGTCACCCCTCCACTTT.

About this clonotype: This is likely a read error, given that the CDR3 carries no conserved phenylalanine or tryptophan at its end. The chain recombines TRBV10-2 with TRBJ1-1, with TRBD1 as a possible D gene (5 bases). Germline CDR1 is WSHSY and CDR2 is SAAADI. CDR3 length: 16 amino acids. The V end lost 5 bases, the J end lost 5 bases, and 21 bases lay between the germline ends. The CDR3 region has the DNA TGCGCCAGCAGTAGAATGGGAGGGGCCAGGGAGACTGAAGCTTTCTAT. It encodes CASSRMGGARETEAFY.

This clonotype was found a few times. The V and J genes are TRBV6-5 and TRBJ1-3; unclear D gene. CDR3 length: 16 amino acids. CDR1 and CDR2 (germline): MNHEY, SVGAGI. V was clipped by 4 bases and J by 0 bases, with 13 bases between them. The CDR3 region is CASSSNAPSSGNTIYF. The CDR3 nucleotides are TGTGCCAGCAGTTCCAACGCCCCGAGCTCTGGAAACACCATATATTTT.

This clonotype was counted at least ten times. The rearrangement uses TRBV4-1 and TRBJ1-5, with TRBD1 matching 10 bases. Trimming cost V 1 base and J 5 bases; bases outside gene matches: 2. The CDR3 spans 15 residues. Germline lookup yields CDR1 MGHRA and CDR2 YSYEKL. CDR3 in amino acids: CASSQGQGAHQPQHF. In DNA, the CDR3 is TGCGCCAGCAGCCAAGGACAGGGGGCGCATCAGCCCCAGCATTTT.